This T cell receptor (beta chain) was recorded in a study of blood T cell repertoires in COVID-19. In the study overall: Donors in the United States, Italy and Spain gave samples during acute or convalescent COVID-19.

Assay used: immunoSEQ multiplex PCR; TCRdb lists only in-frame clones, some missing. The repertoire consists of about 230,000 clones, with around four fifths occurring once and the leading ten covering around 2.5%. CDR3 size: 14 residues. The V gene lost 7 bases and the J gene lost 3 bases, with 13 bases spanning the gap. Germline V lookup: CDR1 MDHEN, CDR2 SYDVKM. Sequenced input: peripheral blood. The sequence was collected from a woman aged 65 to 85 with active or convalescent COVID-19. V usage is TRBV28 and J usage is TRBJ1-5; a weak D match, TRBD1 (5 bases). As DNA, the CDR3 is TGTGCCAGCACTATGGCGGGGGTCAATCAGCCCCAGCATTTT. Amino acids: CASTMAGVNQPQHF.